This T cell receptor (beta chain) came from a study of blood T cell repertoires in COVID-19. From germline, CDR1 is MDHEN and CDR2 SYDVKM. The CDR3 loop spans 14 amino acids. V was pared by 1 base and J by 0 bases, with 4 bases between. The assay was immunoSEQ multiplex PCR, and TCRdb's table has in-frame clones only and misses some. In the table there are more than 300,000 clones, nearly 90% of which are singletons. The rearrangement uses TRBV28 and TRBJ1-3; D is unclear. The specimen sequenced was peripheral blood. The sequence came from a woman between 35 and 50 years old with COVID-19, enrolled during active disease. CDR3 protein: CASSLSFSGNTIYF. CDR3 sequence (DNA): TGTGCCAGCAGTTTATCATTCTCTGGAAACACCATATATTTT.